These 30 T cell receptor beta chains were sequenced from one sample in a study of T cells in Graves' hyperthyroidism and ophthalmopathy. Authors of the study amplified TCR beta CDR3 regions from RNA transcripts. Using the HTBI primer set, a first-round RT-PCR was run on the TCR CDR3. From the multiplex PCR reads, TCRdb called clonotypes with MiXCR, one entry per CDR3 protein. Among a few hundred thousand distinct CDR3 sequences, 20% to 25% were seen once, and the ten largest hold less than 85%. Specimen: blood. All receptors come from a man aged 45-60 years with Graves' hyperthyroidism.

This clonotype occurred a few times. The V call is TRBV18, the J call TRBJ2-1, with D unclear. Deletions cut 3 bases from V and 10 bases from J, with 13 bases between. CDR1 and CDR2 (germline): KGHSH, LQKENI. The CDR3 consists of 13 residues. This chain's CDR3 is CASSPTRTGEQFF. DNA for the CDR3: TGTGCCAGCTCACCGACCAGGACCGGGGAGCAGTTCTTC. The full variable domain, in which reference TRBV18 and TRBJ2-1 provide the parts outside the CDR3, is NAGVMQNPRHLVRRRGQEARLRCSPMKGHSHVYWYRQLPEEGLKFMVYLQKENIIDESGMPKERFSAEFPKEGPSILRIQQVVRGDSAAYFCASSPTRTGEQFFGPGTRLTVL.

In this sample, this clonotype turned up once. A read error may explain this, as a much larger clone is one base away. The genes are TRBV29-1 and TRBJ1-1; 7 nucleotides agree with TRBD1. The CDR3 loop spans 14 amino acids. V lost 6 bases, J lost 1 base, and 8 bases stayed unmatched. CDR1 SQVTM and CDR2 ANQGSEA come from the germline V gene. The CDR3 bases are TGCAGCGTGGGCTGGGACAGATCGAACACTGAAGCTTTCTTT. It is translated as CSVGWDRSNTEAFF.

This clonotype was seen many times. This sequence joins TRBV5-1 and TRBJ1-2, with a tentative D call TRBD1 (5 bases). V was cut by 4 bases and J by 6 bases, with 10 bases left in between. The germline CDR1 and CDR2 sequences are SGHRS and YFSETQ. The CDR3 has 12 residues. This CDR3 reads CASSEGLDGYTF. CDR3 nucleotides: TGCGCCAGCAGCGAGGGACTGGATGGCTACACCTTC.

The sample holds a few counts of this clonotype. V and J are TRBV6-1 and TRBJ1-1; maybe TRBD1 (5 bases). Trimming pared 6 bases from V and 5 bases from J, leaving 10 bases between. This CDR3 has 12 amino acids. In germline, CDR1 is MNHNS, CDR2 SASEGT. The CDR3 protein is CASRDPGTEAFF. In DNA, the CDR3 is TGTGCCAGCAGGGACCCAGGGACTGAAGCTTTCTTT.

This clonotype showed up just a few times. The gene calls are TRBV11-2 and TRBJ2-1; D not certain. This CDR3 region has 14 residues. Looked up from germline, CDR1 is SGHAT and CDR2 is FQNNGV. V was trimmed by 2 bases and J by 2 bases, leaving 7 bases between them. CDR3 in DNA: TGTGCCAGCAGCTTATACAGTACCTACAATGAGCAGTTCTTC. Protein sequence: CASSLYSTYNEQFF.

This clonotype was counted at least ten times. The chain combines TRBV12-3 or TRBV12-4 with TRBJ2-5; 13 nucleotides line up with TRBD2. J was trimmed by 5 bases and V by 4 bases; bases with no gene match: 7. The CDR3 consists of 16 residues. The CDR3 bases are TGTGCCAGCAGTTCCGGACTAGCGGGAGTAGGGGAGACCCAGTACTTC. It specifies CASSSGLAGVGETQYF.

V and J are TRBV6-1 and TRBJ2-1, with 8 bases aligning to TRBD2. After removal of 3 bases from V and 7 bases from J, the junction contained 8 bases not matched to a gene. This CDR3 has 15 amino acids. Germline V gives CDR1 MNHNS, CDR2 SASEGT. This CDR3 is CASSDGGAGVNEQFF. The CDR3 nucleotides read TGTGCCAGCAGTGACGGGGGGGCGGGAGTGAATGAGCAGTTCTTC.

The chain employs TRBV18 and TRBJ2-7; 12 bases line up with TRBD2. This CDR3 is 14 amino acids long. The germline V gene encodes CDR1 KGHSH and CDR2 LQKENI. Trimming at V came to 2 bases and at J to 4 bases, leaving 0 bases not matched to a gene. This CDR3 reads CASSPTSGRYEQYF. The CDR3, as DNA: TGTGCCAGCTCACCAACTAGCGGGAGGTACGAGCAGTACTTC.

This clonotype was detected a few times. V is TRBV18 and J is TRBJ2-5; TRBD1 might be the D (5 bases). Germline-derived CDR1 and CDR2 are KGHSH and LQKENI. The CDR3 sequence is 13 residues long. Between the trimmed V and J ends, which lost 1 base and 5 bases, there was a span of 8 bases. The CDR3 DNA is TGTGCCAGCTCACCACAGGGGATTGAGACCCAGTACTTC. It encodes CASSPQGIETQYF. Looking up the rest from reference TRBV18 and TRBJ2-5 gives the full variable domain: NAGVMQNPRHLVRRRGQEARLRCSPMKGHSHVYWYRQLPEEGLKFMVYLQKENIIDESGMPKERFSAEFPKEGPSILRIQQVVRGDSAAYFCASSPQGIETQYFGPGTRLLVL.

This clonotype was seen a handful of times. The rearrangement uses TRBV3-1 and TRBJ2-1, with TRBD1 identical over 10 bases. Trimming took 5 bases from V and 1 from J; bases not matched to a gene: 2. CDR1 is LGHDT, CDR2 YNNKEL, per germline (reference sequence). This CDR3 has 15 amino acids. The CDR3 bases are TGTGCCAGCAGCTGGGACAGGGGTTCCTACAATGAGCAGTTCTTC. Protein sequence: CASSWDRGSYNEQFF.

The V call is TRBV20-1, the J call TRBJ2-1; D is perhaps TRBD1 or TRBD2 (5 bases each). Germline CDR1 is DFQATT and CDR2 is SNEGSKA (reference sequence). Trimming removed 6 bases at V and 3 bases at J, with 12 bases between. The CDR3 consists of 13 residues. This CDR3 is CSATGALYNEQFF. The DNA for the CDR3 is TGCAGTGCCACCGGGGCCCTCTACAATGAGCAGTTCTTC.

This chain joins TRBV24-1 and TRBJ2-7, with 7 bases identical to TRBD2. The CDR3 contains 15 residues. Unmatched junction bases numbered 5, after V lost 4 bases and J lost 0 bases. CDR1 is KGHDR and CDR2 is SFDVKD in the germline V gene. DNA for the CDR3: TGTGCCACCAGTGAGGGAAGCGGGGCCTCCTACGAGCAGTACTTC. Its translation is CATSEGSGASYEQYF.

In this sample, this clonotype turned up a few times. The V gene is TRBV24-1, the J gene TRBJ2-1; D is unresolved. CDR3 length: 13 amino acids. V was clipped by 7 bases and J by 0 bases, with 6 bases between them. Germline V gene sequence: CDR1 KGHDR, CDR2 SFDVKD. This CDR3 is CATRGFSYNEQFF. The CDR3 DNA reads TGTGCCACCAGGGGATTCTCCTACAATGAGCAGTTCTTC.

This clonotype has only a few counts. The chain has TRBV13 and TRBJ2-3; TRBD1 aligns across 9 bases. The CDR3 is 17 residues long. CDR1 is PRHDT and CDR2 is FYEKMQ in the germline V gene (reference sequence). The V segment lost 6 bases and the J segment 2 bases; nucleotides outside the gene matches: 12. DNA of the CDR3: TGTGCCAGCAGTCCCTGGGGGGACAGGGACCTCACAGATACGCAGTATTTT. Amino acids: CASSPWGDRDLTDTQYF.

A word on this clonotype: The DNA is left out, because the CDR3 cannot be placed on it with certainty; the CDR3 is given as TCRdb lists it. J is TRBJ2-7 and V is TRBV7-2; the D call TRBD1 from the table was never checked on the DNA. The CDR3 length equals 20 residues, ends included. CDR1 and CDR2 (germline): SGHTA, FQGNSA. CDR3 loop: CASSFYICSASFEGGYEQYF.

This chain uses TRBV6-1 with TRBJ2-1; D gene unclear. CDR3 length: 13 residues. Germline-derived CDR1 and CDR2 are MNHNS and SASEGT. The ends were cut back, 2 bases at V and 4 bases at J, with 6 bases in the middle. Here the CDR3 DNA reads TGTGCCAGCAGTGAAAACGATTACAATGAGCAGTTCTTC. It yields the protein CASSENDYNEQFF.

A single count supports this clonotype. The chain carries TRBV7-2 and TRBJ2-7, with a possible D match to TRBD2 (7 bases). The germline gives CDR1 SGHTA, CDR2 FQGNSA. This CDR3 is built from 14 residues. The V and J ends lost 5 bases and 9 bases respectively, with 20 bases between them. CDR3 amino acids: CASSNLGGRAGQYF. The DNA for the CDR3 is TGTGCCAGCAGCAACCTAGGGGGGAGGGCCGGGCAGTACTTC.

At least ten counts were recorded for this clonotype. The chain recombines TRBV11-2 with TRBJ2-5, with 7 nucleotides matching TRBD2. V was pared by 5 bases and J by 5 bases, with 8 bases of the junction left unmatched. The CDR3 is 14 residues long. The germline gives CDR1 SGHAT, CDR2 FQNNGV. CDR3 protein: CASSTGGSRETQYF. Written as DNA, the CDR3 is TGTGCCAGCAGCACCGGGGGGTCGCGGGAGACCCAGTACTTC.

This chain uses TRBV5-5 with TRBJ2-1; TRBD2 aligns across 8 bases. The CDR3 has 16 residues. V lost 3 bases, J lost 6 bases, and 11 bases stayed unmatched. Germline loops: CDR1 SGHKS, CDR2 YYEKEE (reference sequence). Here the CDR3 DNA reads TGTGCCAGCAGCTCCCGCCCCGCGGGAGGTTCCAATGAGCAGTTCTTC. Residues: CASSSRPAGGSNEQFF.

This clonotype occurred a few times. The chain recombines TRBV7-3 with TRBJ1-1; no clear D. Looked up from germline, CDR1 is SGHTA and CDR2 is FQGTGA. V was clipped by 7 bases and J by 1 base, with 19 bases between them. This CDR3 region has 16 residues. This CDR3 reads CASIALSDSANTEAFF. CDR3 nucleotides: TGTGCCAGCATCGCCCTGTCGGACTCCGCGAACACTGAAGCTTTCTTT.

This clonotype occurred a few times. A much larger clone differs by one base, so this may be a read error. This chain links TRBV30 with TRBJ1-2; no reliable D call. The CDR3 is 15 residues long. The germline V gene has CDR1 GTSNPN and CDR2 SVGIG (reference sequence). Trimming took 0 bases from V and 2 from J, leaving 13 bases between them. DNA for the CDR3: TGTGCCTGGAGTGTGCAAGATTTGCTAAACTATGGCTACACCTTC. This codes for CAWSVQDLLNYGYTF. The variable domain in full, with the rest retrieved from reference TRBV30 and TRBJ1-2, is SQTIHQWPATLVQPVGSPLSLECTVEGTSNPNLYWYRQAAGRGLQLLFYSVGIGQISSEVPQNLSASRPQDRQFILSSKKLLLSDSGFYLCAWSVQDLLNYGYTFGSGTRLTVV.

The chain recombines TRBV19 with TRBJ2-7, with D hard to call. Trimming stripped 6 bases from V and 3 bases from J, with 12 bases between. The CDR3 extends over 13 amino acids. Germline lookup yields CDR1 LNHDA and CDR2 SQIVND (reference sequence). Here the CDR3 reads CASSLGIGYEQYF. CDR3 coding DNA: TGTGCCAGTAGCCTGGGTATAGGCTACGAGCAGTACTTC.

The chain recombines TRBV25-1 with TRBJ2-2; D not certain. This CDR3 has 15 residues. Germline V gene data show CDR1 as MGHDK and CDR2 as SYGVNS. The V end was cut by 5 bases, the J end by 0 bases, with 10 bases between. The CDR3 reads CASSRRDTNTGELFF. DNA of the CDR3: TGTGCCAGCAGTAGACGAGACACGAACACCGGGGAGCTGTTTTTT.

This clonotype showed up many times. The chain uses TRBV5-1 and TRBJ1-1, with D tentatively TRBD1 (5 bases). Between the trimmed V and J ends, which lost 2 bases and 4 bases, there was a span of 12 bases. The germline CDR1 and CDR2 sequences are SGHRS and YFSETQ. This CDR3 comprises 14 residues. The CDR3 coding sequence is TGCGCCAGCAGCTTTGAGGGGCCGTCCACTGAAGCTTTCTTT. Protein product: CASSFEGPSTEAFF.

This clonotype has more than one count but fewer than ten. This chain connects TRBV6-2 or TRBV6-3 to TRBJ2-2, with 7 bases aligning to TRBD2. Per the germline V gene, CDR1 is MNHEY and CDR2 is SVGEGT. V was pared by 6 bases and J by 5 bases, with 12 bases of the junction left unmatched. The length of the CDR3 is 16 residues. CDR3 DNA sequence: TGTGCCAGCAGATTCGGGACTACCCGAGATACCGGGGAGCTGTTTTTT. Translated, it gives CASRFGTTRDTGELFF.

The chain combines TRBV18 with TRBJ2-1; no clear D. Germline CDR1 KGHSH, CDR2 LQKENI. The length of the CDR3 is 13 residues. Trimming took 3 bases from V and 5 from J, leaving 8 bases between them. Here the CDR3 DNA reads TGTGCCAGCTCACCTCGCAGGAACAATGAGCAGTTCTTC. Translated: CASSPRRNNEQFF.

There are many counts of this clonotype. The J gene is TRBJ1-1, the V gene TRBV13, with 8 bases matching TRBD1. Germline CDR1 reads PRHDT; CDR2 reads FYEKMQ (reference sequence). CDR3 size: 15 residues. V lost 0 bases to trimming and J lost 4 bases; unmatched junction nucleotides: 4. The CDR3 loop is CASSLGDRVVTEAFF. The CDR3 coding sequence is TGTGCCAGCAGCTTAGGGGACAGGGTTGTCACTGAAGCTTTCTTT.

The CDR3 region is CASSVRAGTQYF. The CDR3 coding sequence is TGTGCCAGCAGCGTGCGGGCAGGTACGCAGTATTTT. V and J are TRBV11-3 and TRBJ2-3, with a possible D match to TRBD2 (5 bases). This CDR3 has 12 amino acids. Germline lookup yields CDR1 SGHNT and CDR2 YENEEA. V lost 5 bases and J 8 bases, leaving 11 bases between the germline ends.

The chain has TRBV2 and TRBJ1-6, with 9 bases fitting TRBD1. The CDR3 loop spans 14 amino acids. V lost 8 bases and J lost 10; bases outside the gene matches: 9. Germline assignment: CDR1 SNHLY and CDR2 FYNNEI. As DNA, the CDR3 is TGTGCCAGCGAGGTGGGACAGGGCGGCTCACCCCTCCACTTT. Its translation is CASEVGQGGSPLHF. Supplemented by reference TRBV2 and TRBJ1-6, the full variable domain reads EPEVTQTPSHQVTQMGQEVILRCVPISNHLYFYWYRQILGQKVEFLVSFYNNEISEKSEIFDDQFSVERPDGSNFTLKIRSTKLEDSAMYFCASEVGQGGSPLHFGNGTRLTVT.

The rearrangement uses TRBV5-1 and TRBJ2-7, with TRBD1 matching 10 bases. Unmatched junction bases numbered 3, after V lost 6 bases and J lost 3 bases. CDR1 and CDR2 (germline): SGHRS, YFSETQ. The length of the CDR3 is 13 residues. The CDR3 sequence is CASTRTGGYEQYF. Written as DNA, the CDR3 is TGCGCCAGCACGAGGACAGGGGGCTACGAGCAGTACTTC.